This T cell receptor (beta chain) originates from a study of long-term antiretroviral therapy in people with HIV. Whole-study findings and limits: Versus controls, repertoires in people with HIV had narrower CDR3 length ranges.

Remarks on this clone: Antigen: not known.

CDR1 and CDR2 from the germline V gene are MNHNS and SASEGT. CDR3 length: 16 amino acids. The germline V and J ends were trimmed by 3 bases and 6 bases, with 21 bases remaining between them. Researchers report immunoSEQ v3.0 was run at survey level. The assay was immunoSEQ multiplex PCR, and TCRdb's table has in-frame clones only and misses some. The data hold tens of thousands of clones, with 82% observed a single time. The TCR sequence derives from a man aged 45-60 years with HIV. The J gene is TRBJ2-7, the V gene TRBV6-1, with a weak D call TRBD2 (6 bases). The material was unsorted PBMCs, obtained 2.9 years after starting antiretroviral therapy. The CDR3 DNA reads as TGTGCCAGCAGTGAGGAAATAGGGACTCTGCAGGGCGAGCAGTACTTC. It translates to CASSEEIGTLQGEQYF.